This T cell receptor (beta chain) was sequenced for a study of CD8+ T cells in alopecia areata. As for the study in general: Severity scoring for treated patients was based on the percentage of affected scalp area.

On this clone: Its antigen is unknown.

The sequencing template was cDNA reverse transcribed from extracted RNA. The repertoire was sequenced with immunoSEQ multiplex PCR; TCRdb's copy has only in-frame clones and lacks some. Here the sample spans over 150,000 clones, around three fifths being singletons. Germline assignment: CDR1 LNHDA and CDR2 SQIVND (reference sequence). After removal of 5 bases from V and 1 base from J, the junction contained 14 bases not matched to a gene. This CDR3 is 18 amino acids long. Regarding treatment: oral pan-JAK inhibitor, 5-10 mg twice daily. Sorted out of PBMCs were CD4+ T cells and CD8+ T cells. Study-wide results and limits: TCRs were shared less clearly across patients than in mice, possibly for HLA-related reasons.

This TCR derives from a human donor with alopecia areata. The sequences come from CD4+ T cells sorted from blood, collected at week 24, from a patient treated with tofacitinib. The chain has TRBV19 and TRBJ1-5, with TRBD1 matching over 7 bases. CDR3 sequence (DNA): TGTGCCAGTAGTGGCTTCTCGACAGGGATACAGAGCAATCAGCCCCAGCATTTT. It yields the protein CASSGFSTGIQSNQPQHF.